The rows below give T cell receptor beta chains drawn from one sample of a study of radiotherapy plus CTLA-4 blockade in lung cancer. Sequencing used immunoSEQ multiplex PCR; TCRdb keeps in-frame clones, though not all of them. Of about 46,000 clones listed, more than 75% are singletons. This sample comprised peripheral blood, obtained from a patient treated with radiotherapy plus ipilimumab. These receptors were collected from a human donor with non-small cell lung cancer who had a complete response to radiotherapy plus ipilimumab. The CDR3 runs from the conserved cysteine through the conserved F or W. D genes are given only for firm matches. Size tells how often a clone was seen (once, few, many) or the class of an expanded clone, and some rows leave it out.

V gene: TRBV18; clone size: .; J gene: TRBJ2-7; D gene: .; CDR3 protein: CASSLQWGPPKGYEQYF; CDR3 DNA: TGTGCCAGCTCACTGCAATGGGGGCCGCCTAAGGGTTACGAGCAGTACTTC
V gene: TRBV15; clone size: .; J gene: TRBJ1-5; D gene: .; CDR3 protein: CATSRWGAGQPQHF; CDR3 DNA: TGTGCCACCAGCAGGTGGGGCGCCGGTCAGCCCCAGCATTTT
V gene: TRBV7-2; clone size: .; J gene: TRBJ1-5; D gene: TRBD1; CDR3 protein: CASSLGTGARSNQPQHF; CDR3 DNA: TGTGCCAGCAGCCTGGGGACAGGGGCGCGAAGCAATCAGCCCCAGCATTTT
V gene: TRBV7-2; clone size: .; J gene: TRBJ2-1; D gene: .; CDR3 protein: CASSIRIYYNEQFF; CDR3 DNA: TGTGCCAGTTCCATCAGGATCTACTACAATGAGCAGTTCTTC
V gene: TRBV5-1; clone size: .; J gene: TRBJ1-1; D gene: .; CDR3 protein: CASSLAGQGTAFF; CDR3 DNA: TGCGCCAGCAGCTTGGCCGGGCAGGGGACAGCTTTCTTT
V gene: TRBV4-3; clone size: .; J gene: TRBJ1-6; D gene: TRBD1; CDR3 protein: CASSLETGASYNSPLHF; CDR3 DNA: TGCGCCAGCAGCCTAGAGACAGGGGCGTCCTATAATTCACCCCTCCACTTT
V gene: TRBV28; clone size: .; J gene: TRBJ2-5; D gene: TRBD2; CDR3 protein: CASRTSGAAETQYF; CDR3 DNA: TGTGCCAGCAGGACTAGCGGGGCAGCGGAGACCCAGTACTTC
V gene: TRBV11-3; clone size: .; J gene: TRBJ1-6; D gene: TRBD1; CDR3 protein: CASSPRTGGNNSPLHF; CDR3 DNA: TGTGCCAGCAGCCCCCGGACAGGGGGCAATAATTCACCCCTCCACTTT
V gene: TRBV4-3; clone size: .; J gene: TRBJ2-3; D gene: .; CDR3 protein: CASSQGPRGGDTQYF; CDR3 DNA: TGCGCCAGCAGCCAAGGTCCCCGGGGAGGAGATACGCAGTATTTT
V gene: TRBV7-2; clone size: few; J gene: TRBJ2-2; D gene: TRBD1; CDR3 protein: CASSSGQGALTGELFF; CDR3 DNA: TGTGCCAGCAGCTCAGGACAGGGGGCTTTAACCGGGGAGCTGTTTTTT
V gene: TRBV7-9; clone size: .; J gene: TRBJ2-1; D gene: TRBD2; CDR3 protein: CASSSLAGGLQFF; CDR3 DNA: TGTGCCAGCAGCTCGTTAGCGGGGGGGTTGCAGTTCTTC
V gene: TRBV4-1; clone size: .; J gene: TRBJ2-7; D gene: .; CDR3 protein: CASSRVGWLRDEQYF; CDR3 DNA: TGCGCCAGCAGCCGCGTTGGGTGGCTGCGGGACGAGCAGTACTTC
V gene: TRBV28; clone size: .; J gene: TRBJ1-4; D gene: TRBD1; CDR3 protein: CASSSRQGADEKLFF; CDR3 DNA: TGTGCCAGCAGTTCCCGACAGGGGGCTGATGAAAAACTGTTTTTT
V gene: TRBV10-3; clone size: .; J gene: TRBJ1-5; D gene: TRBD1; CDR3 protein: CAIRGQGDGNQPQHF; CDR3 DNA: TGTGCCATCAGGGGACAGGGCGATGGAAATCAGCCCCAGCATTTT
V gene: TRBV7-2; clone size: .; J gene: TRBJ1-6; D gene: .; CDR3 protein: CASSRTANNSPLHF; CDR3 DNA: TGTGCCAGCAGCCGGACAGCAAATAATTCACCCCTCCACTTT
V gene: TRBV5-6; clone size: .; J gene: TRBJ2-7; D gene: TRBD1; CDR3 protein: CASSRDSYEQYF; CDR3 DNA: TGTGCCAGCAGCCGGGACAGCTACGAGCAGTACTTC